One sample yielded the 16 T cell receptor beta chains listed below, sequenced in a study of neurological immune-mediated disorders. TCRdb reprocessed the 5' RACE reads via MiXCR and lists one record per CDR3 protein. This repertoire shows approximately 59,000 distinct CDR3 sequences, roughly 4.9% found once; its top ten account for around 6%. Sequenced material: PBMCs. Receptors were obtained from a human donor with multiple sclerosis. The donor label of this sample is uncertain.

This clonotype occurred many times. This chain connects TRBV5-1 to TRBJ1-1; the D gene is possibly TRBD1 (5 bases). The length of the CDR3 is 13 residues. The germline V gene has CDR1 SGHRS and CDR2 YFSETQ. Trimming shortened V by 6 bases and J by 2 bases, and 11 bases separated the two germline ends. CDR3 coding DNA: TGCGCCAGCAACCTTGACAGTAACACTGAAGCTTTCTTT. This codes for CASNLDSNTEAFF.

This clonotype was seen many times. The V and J genes are TRBV20-1 and TRBJ2-7, with unresolved D. The V end was cut by 0 bases, the J end by 0 bases, with 12 bases between. The V gene's germline CDR1 is DFQATT and CDR2 SNEGSKA (reference sequence). The CDR3 is 15 residues long. The CDR3 protein is CSARDGTSSSYEQYF. CDR3 DNA sequence: TGCAGTGCTAGAGATGGCACCTCGAGCTCCTACGAGCAGTACTTC.

The V gene is TRBV10-3, the J gene TRBJ2-7; 7 nucleotides agree with TRBD1. The CDR3 is 15 residues long. Germline loops: CDR1 ENHRY, CDR2 SYGVKD. The V gene end was trimmed by 2 bases and the J gene end by 6 bases; junction bases not matched to a gene: 10. Here the CDR3 reads CAISEGDRDISEQYF. In DNA, the CDR3 is TGTGCCATCAGTGAGGGAGACAGGGACATCTCCGAGCAGTACTTC.

The table lists this clonotype with many counts. The rearrangement uses TRBV20-1 and TRBJ1-5, with D hard to call. Germline V gene data show CDR1 as DFQATT and CDR2 as SNEGSKA (reference sequence). V was trimmed by 6 bases and J by 4 bases, leaving 10 bases between them. CDR3 length: 12 amino acids. The CDR3 DNA is TGCAGTGCCACGGGCCCAAATCAGCCCCAGCATTTT. Translation gives CSATGPNQPQHF.

This clonotype was recorded many times. The chain carries TRBV12-3 or TRBV12-4 and TRBJ2-3; D possibly corresponds to TRBD1 (5 bases). This CDR3 is built from 14 residues. Trimming left V 5 bases short and J 4 bases short, with 13 bases between. The CDR3 loop is CASSPVQGADTQYF. The CDR3 DNA follows: TGTGCCAGCAGTCCCGTTCAGGGCGCAGATACGCAGTATTTT.

This clonotype has at least ten counts. The chain is built from TRBV7-2 and TRBJ2-3; possibly TRBD2 for D (5 bases). The length of the CDR3 is 13 residues. Trimming took off 0 bases at V and 8 bases at J, with 9 bases between the two ends. Looked up from germline, CDR1 is SGHTA and CDR2 is FQGNSA. CDR3 nucleotides: TGTGCCAGCAGCTTAGCGCAAGGAGGTACGCAGTATTTT. It codes for CASSLAQGGTQYF. Looking up the rest from reference TRBV7-2 and TRBJ2-3 gives the full variable domain: GAGVSQSPSNKVTEKGKDVELRCDPISGHTALYWYRQSLGQGLEFLIYFQGNSAPDKSGLPSDRFSAERTGGSVSTLTIQRTQQEDSAVYLCASSLAQGGTQYFGPGTRLTVL.

This clonotype was seen ten or more times. The CDR3, as DNA: TGTGCCAGCAGCCCAGGGTTTGGGGGGCGCGCACCCAATGAGCAGTTCTTC. Translating gives CASSPGFGGRAPNEQFF. The rearrangement joins TRBV12-3 or TRBV12-4 to TRBJ2-1; D is tentatively TRBD1 or TRBD2 (6 bases each). CDR3 length equals 17 residues. V gave up 6 bases and J gave up 6 bases, with 24 bases separating them.

This clonotype has at least ten counts. This chain connects TRBV7-2 to TRBJ2-7; 10 nucleotides line up with TRBD1. The CDR3 sequence is 15 residues long. Germline V CDR1 and CDR2: SGHTA, FQGNSA. The ends lost 0 bases at V and 3 bases at J; junction bases unmatched: 2. The CDR3, as DNA: TGTGCCAGCAGCTTAGCTGGACAGGGGGGCTACGAGCAGTACTTC. Its translation: CASSLAGQGGYEQYF. Full variable domain (rest looked up from reference TRBV7-2 and TRBJ2-7): GAGVSQSPSNKVTEKGKDVELRCDPISGHTALYWYRQSLGQGLEFLIYFQGNSAPDKSGLPSDRFSAERTGGSVSTLTIQRTQQEDSAVYLCASSLAGQGGYEQYFGPGTRLTVT.

This clonotype showed up many times. The rearrangement uses TRBV18 and TRBJ2-7; D possibly corresponds to TRBD1 (5 bases). From germline, CDR1 is KGHSH and CDR2 LQKENI. V gave up 6 bases and J gave up 6 bases, with 18 bases separating them. The CDR3 runs 14 residues. Here the CDR3 DNA reads TGTGCCAGCTCCGACGGCTTAGCAGGGCTCGAGCAGTACTTC. Protein product: CASSDGLAGLEQYF.

This clonotype appeared many times. In DNA form, the CDR3 reads TGTGCCAGCAGCCAAGCCTCGGGTCAGCCCCAGCATTTT. Protein: CASSQASGQPQHF. J is TRBJ1-5 and V is TRBV4-2, with unresolved D. CDR1 and CDR2 (germline): LGHNA, YNFKEQ. This CDR3 is 13 amino acids long. Trimming stripped 1 base from V and 6 bases from J, with 7 bases between.

This clonotype was observed at least ten times. V gene TRBV18 combines with J gene TRBJ2-1; 8 bases agree with TRBD1. CDR1 and CDR2 (germline): KGHSH, LQKENI. The ends lost 0 bases at V and 9 bases at J; junction bases unmatched: 7. The CDR3 is made up of 15 amino acids. In DNA, the CDR3 is TGTGCCAGCTCACCACCGGGACAGGTGTCCATTGAGCAGTTCTTC. It encodes CASSPPGQVSIEQFF.

This clonotype was detected many times. The gene calls are TRBV10-2 and TRBJ2-7; 8 bases map to TRBD1. The germline gives CDR1 WSHSY, CDR2 SAAADI. The CDR3 loop spans 14 amino acids. The V gene end was trimmed by 7 bases and the J gene end by 3 bases; junction bases not matched to a gene: 8. This CDR3 reads CASTLTGASYEQYF. CDR3 nucleotide sequence: TGCGCCAGCACCCTGACAGGGGCCAGCTACGAGCAGTACTTC.

This clonotype was recorded a few times. V is TRBV5-1 and J is TRBJ1-2; 10 bases align to TRBD1. The trim removed 4 bases at V and 7 bases at J, leaving 4 bases unmatched. This CDR3 has 13 amino acids. Germline-derived CDR1 and CDR2 are SGHRS and YFSETQ. The CDR3: CASSVRDRGGYTF. The CDR3 DNA reads TGCGCCAGCAGCGTCCGGGACAGGGGTGGCTACACCTTC.

The chain has TRBV10-1 and TRBJ1-1; D gene uncertain. Trimming took off 5 bases at V and 5 bases at J, with 12 bases between the two ends. CDR1 WNHNN and CDR2 SYGVQD come from the germline V gene (reference sequence). The CDR3 has 13 amino acids. For the CDR3, the DNA is TGCGCCAGCAGTAGCCCGGGTAGGACTGAAGCTTTCTTT. Translation: CASSSPGRTEAFF.

In this sample, this clonotype turned up many times. The rearrangement uses TRBV5-1 and TRBJ2-1; D gene unclear. The CDR3 is made up of 15 amino acids. Germline values: CDR1 SGHRS, CDR2 YFSETQ. Trimming removed 0 bases from V and 0 bases from J, with 7 bases in between. CDR3 nucleotides: TGCGCCAGCAGCTTGGAGGAGAGCTCCTACAATGAGCAGTTCTTC. Translation: CASSLEESSYNEQFF.

This clonotype was seen ten or more times. The chain joins TRBV5-1 to TRBJ2-1; no clear D. V lost 7 bases to trimming and J lost 4 bases, with 18 bases between them. Germline V gene data show CDR1 as SGHRS and CDR2 as YFSETQ. This CDR3 is 15 amino acids long. The CDR3: CASRRHDGLYNEQFF. In DNA form, the CDR3 reads TGCGCCAGCCGCCGACATGACGGGCTTTACAATGAGCAGTTCTTC.